Listed below are T cell receptor beta chains from one sample, sequenced in a study of early T cells in non-severe SARS-CoV-2 infection. TCRdb reprocessed the 5' RACE reads with MiXCR, giving one entry per CDR3 protein. In the table there are approximately 66,000 distinct CDR3 sequences, around 12% of which are singletons. Sequenced: whole blood. These receptors were collected from an adult who was a healthcare worker with PCR-confirmed SARS-CoV-2 infection or an uninfected control (not recorded which). CDR3s include the opening cysteine and the closing phenylalanine or tryptophan. D genes are given only for firm matches. Clone size, where shown, is once, few, many, or a class for clones that have expanded.

d_gene: NA; v_gene: TRBV14; abundance: few; j_gene: TRBJ2-5; CDR3aa: CASSHIGTMETQYF; CDR3nt: TGTGCCAGCAGCCATATTGGGACAATGGAGACCCAGTACTTC
d_gene: NA; v_gene: TRBV7-2; abundance: many; j_gene: TRBJ2-5; CDR3aa: CASSLDGRTQETQYF; CDR3nt: TGTGCCAGCAGCTTAGATGGCAGGACTCAAGAGACCCAGTACTTC
d_gene: NA; v_gene: TRBV10-2; abundance: once; j_gene: TRBJ1-5; CDR3aa: CASSESSGYQPQHF; CDR3nt: TGCGCCAGCAGTGAGTCGTCGGGGTATCAGCCCCAGCATTTT
d_gene: NA; v_gene: TRBV28; abundance: few; j_gene: TRBJ1-4; CDR3aa: CASSFRVQFATNEKLFF; CDR3nt: TGTGCCAGCAGTTTCCGAGTACAGTTTGCAACTAATGAAAAACTGTTTTTT
d_gene: NA; v_gene: TRBV20-1; abundance: few; j_gene: TRBJ1-5; CDR3aa: CSASIQGNSNQPQHF; CDR3nt: TGCAGTGCTAGTATCCAGGGGAATAGCAATCAGCCCCAGCATTTT
d_gene: NA; v_gene: TRBV27; abundance: NA; j_gene: TRBJ2-2; CDR3aa: CASSSLQGRDTGELFF; CDR3nt: TGTGCCAGCAGTTCCCTACAGGGAAGGGACACCGGGGAGCTGTTTTTT
d_gene: NA; v_gene: TRBV10-2; abundance: few; j_gene: TRBJ2-7; CDR3aa: CASSESYGYEQYF; CDR3nt: TGCGCCAGCAGTGAGTCGTATGGGTACGAGCAGTACTTC
d_gene: NA; v_gene: TRBV20-1; abundance: NA; j_gene: TRBJ1-6; CDR3aa: CSADTTVDNSPLHF; CDR3nt: TGCAGTGCTGATACGACAGTGGACAATTCACCCCTCCACTTT
d_gene: NA; v_gene: TRBV7-2; abundance: few; j_gene: TRBJ2-3; CDR3aa: CASSYNTDTQYF; CDR3nt: TGTGCCAGCAGTTACAACACAGATACGCAGTATTTT
d_gene: NA; v_gene: TRBV10-3; abundance: NA; j_gene: TRBJ2-3; CDR3aa: CAISERRGGGPLDTQYF; CDR3nt: TGTGCCATCAGTGAGCGGAGGGGCGGAGGGCCCCTAGATACGCAGTATTTT
d_gene: NA; v_gene: TRBV5-1; abundance: many; j_gene: TRBJ2-3; CDR3aa: CASSLASLGPTDTQYF; CDR3nt: TGCGCCAGCAGCTTGGCCTCTCTTGGGCCCACAGATACGCAGTATTTT
d_gene: NA; v_gene: TRBV2; abundance: NA; j_gene: TRBJ1-2; CDR3aa: CASPLEVIGYTF; CDR3nt: TGTGCCAGCCCTTTGGAGGTAATCGGCTACACCTTC
d_gene: NA; v_gene: TRBV7-8; abundance: many; j_gene: TRBJ2-2; CDR3aa: CASSDLRAGDTGELFF; CDR3nt: TGTGCCAGCAGCGACCTCCGGGCAGGCGACACCGGGGAGCTGTTTTTT
d_gene: TRBD1; v_gene: TRBV5-1; abundance: few; j_gene: TRBJ1-1; CDR3aa: CASSLAGEYRGREDTEAFF; CDR3nt: TGCGCCAGCAGCTTGGCCGGGGAGTACAGGGGTCGGGAGGACACTGAAGCTTTCTTT
d_gene: NA; v_gene: TRBV5-1; abundance: NA; j_gene: TRBJ2-5; CDR3aa: CASSPSTGIQETQYF; CDR3nt: TGCGCCAGCAGCCCGTCGACAGGAATCCAAGAGACCCAGTACTTC
d_gene: NA; v_gene: TRBV28; abundance: few; j_gene: TRBJ2-3; CDR3aa: CASSLFSGSTDTQYF; CDR3nt: TGTGCCAGCAGTTTATTTAGCGGAAGCACAGATACGCAGTATTTT
d_gene: NA; v_gene: TRBV29-1; abundance: many; j_gene: TRBJ2-7; CDR3aa: CSGGDYEQYF; CDR3nt: TGCAGCGGCGGGGACTACGAGCAGTACTTC
d_gene: NA; v_gene: TRBV2; abundance: NA; j_gene: TRBJ2-7; CDR3aa: CASSPQGQGPYEQYF; CDR3nt: TGTGCCAGCAGCCCACAAGGGCAGGGGCCCTACGAGCAGTACTTC
d_gene: TRBD1; v_gene: TRBV10-3; abundance: many; j_gene: TRBJ1-2; CDR3aa: CATTRRTTGDGYTF; CDR3nt: TGTGCCACAACACGAAGGACGACAGGGGATGGCTACACCTTC
d_gene: TRBD1; v_gene: TRBV6-2/TRBV6-3; abundance: few; j_gene: TRBJ1-5; CDR3aa: CASSWGQGNQPQHF; CDR3nt: TGTGCCAGCAGTTGGGGACAGGGCAATCAGCCCCAGCATTTT